This is a list of T cell receptor beta chains from one sample in a study of T cell responses to AZD1222 COVID-19 vaccine. TCRdb's table, derived via immunoSEQ multiplex PCR, lists solely in-frame clones and lacks some. The data contain 84,000 or so clones, 70% to 90% of them singletons. Source: peripheral blood, taken on day 0 of AZD1222 vaccination. The receptor source for this set is an adult in good health. Each CDR3 is given with its conserved first and last residue. The D gene is left open where the match is weak. Size is stated for part of the rows, as once, few or many counts, or as a class when the clone is expanded.

size: -; D: -; J: TRBJ2-5; V: TRBV6-1; CDR3: CASSDFGPQETQYF; DNA: TGTGCCAGCAGTGATTTCGGACCCCAAGAGACCCAGTACTTC
size: -; D: -; J: TRBJ1-1; V: TRBV4-1; CDR3: CASRGGGGGTEAFF; DNA: TGCGCCAGCCGCGGCGGGGGTGGCGGCACTGAAGCTTTCTTT
size: few; D: TRBD1; J: TRBJ2-1; V: TRBV11-2; CDR3: CASSPGQGAFNEQFF; DNA: TGTGCCAGCAGCCCGGGACAGGGGGCCTTCAATGAGCAGTTCTTC
size: -; D: TRBD1; J: TRBJ2-1; V: TRBV19; CDR3: CASRRGDRVYNEQFF; DNA: TGTGCCAGTAGGAGAGGGGACAGGGTCTACAATGAGCAGTTCTTC
size: -; D: -; J: TRBJ2-1; V: TRBV21-1; CDR3: CASSKKSGIANEQFF; DNA: TGTGCCAGCAGCAAAAAGTCCGGGATCGCCAATGAGCAGTTCTTC
size: -; D: -; J: TRBJ2-1; V: TRBV29-1; CDR3: CSVGVASEDNEQFF; DNA: TGCAGCGTTGGTGTGGCTAGCGAGGACAATGAGCAGTTCTTC
size: -; D: -; J: TRBJ2-1; V: TRBV7-9; CDR3: CASSLPQGGTFDNEQFF; DNA: TGTGCCAGCAGCTTACCACAGGGGGGGACTTTTGACAATGAGCAGTTCTTC
size: -; D: TRBD2; J: TRBJ2-2; V: TRBV12-5; CDR3: CASGLSPGLAGVGTGELFF; DNA: TGTGCTAGTGGTTTGTCTCCGGGACTAGCGGGAGTAGGAACCGGGGAGCTGTTTTTT
size: -; D: TRBD1; J: TRBJ2-5; V: TRBV11-1; CDR3: CASSLAGTAETQYF; DNA: TGTGCCAGCAGCTTGGCCGGGACAGCAGAAACCCAGTACTTC
size: -; D: -; J: TRBJ1-2; V: TRBV14; CDR3: CASSQDLGARGYTF; DNA: TGTGCCAGCAGCCAAGATCTCGGGGCTCGGGGCTACACCTTC
size: -; D: TRBD2; J: TRBJ2-7; V: TRBV13; CDR3: CASSRTPGLAGAEQYF; DNA: TGTGCCAGCAGCCGTACACCGGGACTAGCGGGAGCCGAGCAGTACTTC
size: -; D: TRBD1; J: TRBJ1-6; V: TRBV3-1/TRBV3-2; CDR3: CASSHPRQGALVLHF; DNA: TGTGCCAGCAGCCACCCTCGACAGGGGGCTCTGGTCCTCCACTTT
size: -; D: -; J: TRBJ1-5; V: TRBV6-1; CDR3: CASSELGVGDQPQHF; DNA: TGTGCCAGCAGTGAACTTGGGGTGGGGGATCAGCCCCAGCATTTT
size: -; D: -; J: TRBJ2-5; V: TRBV9; CDR3: CASSVDRGMMRETQYF; DNA: TGTGCCAGCAGCGTTGATAGGGGGATGATGCGGGAGACCCAGTACTTC
size: -; D: -; J: TRBJ2-2; V: TRBV14; CDR3: CASSYGQPPRGAFF; DNA: TGTGCCAGCAGCTACGGACAGCCCCCCCGGGGGGCGTTTTTT
size: -; D: -; J: TRBJ2-7; V: TRBV19; CDR3: CASSIKRDYEQYF; DNA: TGTGCCAGTAGTATCAAGCGCGACTACGAGCAGTACTTC
size: -; D: -; J: TRBJ1-1; V: TRBV18; CDR3: CASSPDSLMNTEAFF; DNA: TGTGCCAGCTCACCGGACAGTCTTATGAACACTGAAGCTTTCTTT
size: -; D: -; J: TRBJ1-1; V: TRBV21-1; CDR3: CAMDGTVLEAFF; DNA: TGTGCCATGGACGGGACCGTTCTTGAAGCTTTCTTT
size: -; D: TRBD1; J: TRBJ1-4; V: TRBV3-1/TRBV3-2; CDR3: CASSQTGGSEKLFF; DNA: TGTGCCAGCAGCCAGACAGGGGGCAGTGAAAAACTGTTTTTT
size: -; D: -; J: TRBJ1-1; V: TRBV30; CDR3: CAWTPLGGAFF; DNA: TGTGCCTGGACCCCATTGGGGGGAGCTTTCTTT
size: -; D: -; J: TRBJ1-1; V: TRBV9; CDR3: CASSVDIISGATEAFF; DNA: TGTGCCAGCAGCGTAGACATTATATCAGGGGCCACTGAAGCTTTCTTT
size: -; D: -; J: TRBJ2-2; V: TRBV27; CDR3: CASSFMANTGELFF; DNA: TGTGCCAGCAGTTTTATGGCTAACACCGGGGAGCTGTTTTTT
size: -; D: -; J: TRBJ2-2; V: TRBV12-3/TRBV12-4; CDR3: CASTKPGELFF; DNA: TGTGCCAGCACCAAACCAGGGGAGCTGTTTTTT
size: once; D: TRBD1; J: TRBJ1-2; V: TRBV9; CDR3: CASSPWGGGNGYTF; DNA: TGTGCCAGCAGCCCCTGGGGAGGGGGCAATGGCTACACCTTC
size: -; D: -; J: TRBJ1-3; V: TRBV6-6; CDR3: CASSIFPGDSGNTIYF; DNA: TGTGCCAGCTCAATCTTCCCAGGGGACTCTGGAAACACCATATATTTT
size: -; D: -; J: TRBJ1-4; V: TRBV2; CDR3: CASSTNEGQEKLFF; DNA: TGTGCCAGCAGTACAAACGAGGGCCAAGAAAAACTGTTTTTT
size: -; D: -; J: TRBJ2-3; V: TRBV7-2; CDR3: CASSLGIAGTDTQYF; DNA: TGTGCCAGCAGCTTAGGAATAGCGGGCACAGATACGCAGTATTTT
size: -; D: TRBD1; J: TRBJ1-2; V: TRBV7-9; CDR3: CASSARGQGANYGYTF; DNA: TGTGCCAGCAGCGCACGTGGACAGGGGGCGAACTATGGCTACACCTTC
size: once; D: -; J: TRBJ1-5; V: TRBV7-2; CDR3: CASSLLNRVAGINQPQHF; DNA: TGTGCCAGCAGCTTACTCAATAGGGTAGCAGGGATCAATCAGCCCCAGCATTTT
size: -; D: TRBD1; J: TRBJ2-1; V: TRBV3-1/TRBV3-2; CDR3: CASSRSPGQGIYNEQFF; DNA: TGTGCCAGCAGCCGGAGCCCGGGACAGGGAATTTACAATGAGCAGTTCTTC
size: -; D: -; J: TRBJ2-4; V: TRBV6-5; CDR3: CASSYSKAAAKNIQYF; DNA: TGTGCCAGCAGTTATAGTAAGGCAGCAGCCAAAAACATTCAGTACTTC
size: -; D: TRBD1; J: TRBJ2-3; V: TRBV19; CDR3: CASSFRQGTGADTQYF; DNA: TGTGCCAGTAGTTTCCGACAGGGGACGGGAGCAGATACGCAGTATTTT
size: few; D: -; J: TRBJ2-3; V: TRBV10-3; CDR3: CAISEGTWTSGRDTQYF; DNA: TGTGCCATCAGTGAGGGGACATGGACGAGCGGGCGAGATACGCAGTATTTT
size: -; D: -; J: TRBJ1-5; V: TRBV6-5; CDR3: CASSYSGDQPQHF; DNA: TGTGCCAGCAGTTACTCAGGGGATCAGCCCCAGCATTTT
size: -; D: TRBD2; J: TRBJ2-1; V: TRBV4-2; CDR3: CASSQDVDTSGRFNEQFF; DNA: TGTGCCAGCAGCCAAGATGTGGACACTAGCGGGAGGTTCAATGAGCAGTTCTTC
size: -; D: -; J: TRBJ2-1; V: TRBV20-1; CDR3: CSASGPDEQFF; DNA: TGCAGTGCTAGTGGTCCGGATGAGCAGTTCTTC
size: -; D: TRBD2; J: TRBJ2-7; V: TRBV5-1; CDR3: CASSPLQRDSYEQYF; DNA: TGCGCCAGCAGCCCACTCCAGCGGGATTCCTACGAGCAGTACTTC
size: -; D: -; J: TRBJ1-2; V: TRBV5-6; CDR3: CASSGTGGHYGYTF; DNA: TGTGCCAGCAGCGGTACGGGGGGCCACTATGGCTACACCTTC